Detailed here is one T cell receptor (beta chain). This table comes from immunoSEQ multiplex PCR, and its TCRdb copy is limited to in-frame clones, with some not included. Of hundreds of thousands of clones listed, more than 70% are singletons. Looked up from germline, CDR1 is SNHLY and CDR2 is FYNNEI. The V and J ends lost 11 bases and 7 bases, in that order; junction bases with no gene match: 15. CDR3 length: 14 amino acids. These data originate in a study of blood T cell repertoires in COVID-19. The specimen sequenced was peripheral blood. The source of this sequence is a woman in her sixties or seventies with COVID-19, enrolled during active disease. The gene calls are TRBV2 and TRBJ1-1, with 8 positions matching TRBD1. CDR3 protein: CAVTVGQGRGEAFF. The CDR3 DNA sequence: TGTGCCGTCACCGTTGGACAGGGCAGGGGTGAAGCTTTCTTT.